This TCR beta chain stems from a study of cytomegalovirus exposure and HLA in healthy donors. The wider study: Early released data had 65 million to 100 million unique TCRs, all coming from HLA-typed donors.

The CDR3 has 15 amino acids. V gave up 4 bases and J gave up 0 bases; unmatched junction bases: 2. Germline CDR1 and CDR2: MNHEY and SVGAGI. On this clone itself: Its antigen is undetermined.

Broader study findings: A prior analysis recorded that most TCR beta V segments were productive about 87% or about 30% of the time. As a later analysis showed, several of the most significant clusters appeared to be linked to common viral pathogens. In a later analysis, donors in an Asian-associated ancestry cluster reportedly had fewer N-insertions in productive TCRs than the cohort mean.

It was with 60 Vbeta and 13 Jbeta primers that the PCR ran. The assay was immunoSEQ multiplex PCR, and TCRdb's table has in-frame clones only and misses some. The sample lists 100,000 to 150,000 clones, roughly 82% occurring once. The sequence came from a woman in her sixties in good health and CMV-seropositive. This chain uses TRBV6-5 with TRBJ2-1; TRBD2 matches at 8 bases. Sample: PBMCs. DNA for the CDR3: TGTGCCAGCAGTTTTCTAGCGGGCTCCTACAATGAGCAGTTCTTC. Translating gives CASSFLAGSYNEQFF.